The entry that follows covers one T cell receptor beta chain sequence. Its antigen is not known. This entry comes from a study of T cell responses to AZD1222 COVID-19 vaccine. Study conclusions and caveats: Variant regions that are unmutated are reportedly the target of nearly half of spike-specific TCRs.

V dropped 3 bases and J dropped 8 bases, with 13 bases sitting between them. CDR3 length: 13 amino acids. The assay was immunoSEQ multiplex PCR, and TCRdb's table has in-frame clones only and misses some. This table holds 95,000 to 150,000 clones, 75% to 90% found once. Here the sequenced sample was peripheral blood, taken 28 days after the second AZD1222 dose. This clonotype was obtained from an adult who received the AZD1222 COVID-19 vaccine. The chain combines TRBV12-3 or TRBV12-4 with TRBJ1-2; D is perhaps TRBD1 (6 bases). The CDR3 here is CASSFAGEDGYTF. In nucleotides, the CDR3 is TGTGCCAGCAGTTTCGCAGGGGAGGACGGCTACACCTTC.